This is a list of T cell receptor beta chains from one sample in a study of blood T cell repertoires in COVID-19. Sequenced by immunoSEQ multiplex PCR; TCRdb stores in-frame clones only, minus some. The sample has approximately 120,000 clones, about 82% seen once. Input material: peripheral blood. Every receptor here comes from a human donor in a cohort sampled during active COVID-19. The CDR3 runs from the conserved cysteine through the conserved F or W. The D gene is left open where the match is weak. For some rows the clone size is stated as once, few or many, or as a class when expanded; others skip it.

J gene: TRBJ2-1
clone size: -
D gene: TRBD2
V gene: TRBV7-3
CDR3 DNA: TGTGCCAGCAGCTCAGGACTAGCGGTCTACAATGAGCAGTTCTTC
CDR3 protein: CASSSGLAVYNEQFF

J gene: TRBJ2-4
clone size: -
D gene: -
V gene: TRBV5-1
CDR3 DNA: TGCGCCAGCAGCTTGGCCAAGGGCGGGTCGGGGGCCAAAAACATTCAGTACTTC
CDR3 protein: CASSLAKGGSGAKNIQYF

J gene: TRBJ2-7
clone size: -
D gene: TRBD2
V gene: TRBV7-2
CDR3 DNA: TGTGCCAGCAGCTACAGCGGGACTTCCTACGAGCAGTACTTC
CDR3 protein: CASSYSGTSYEQYF

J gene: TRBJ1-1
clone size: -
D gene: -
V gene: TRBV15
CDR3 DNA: TGTGCCACCAGCAGAGTACAGGGAATTGACACTGAAGCTTTCTTT
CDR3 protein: CATSRVQGIDTEAFF

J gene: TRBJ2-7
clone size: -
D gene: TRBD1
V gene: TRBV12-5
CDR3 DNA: TGTGCTAGTGGGGGGGGACAGGTGTCCTCCTACGAGCAGTACTTC
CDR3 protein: CASGGGQVSSYEQYF

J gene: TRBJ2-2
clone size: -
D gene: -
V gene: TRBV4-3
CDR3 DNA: TGCGCCAGCAGCGAAACGGGGCACAGGGAGTGGGGGGAGCTGTTTTTT
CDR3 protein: CASSETGHREWGELFF

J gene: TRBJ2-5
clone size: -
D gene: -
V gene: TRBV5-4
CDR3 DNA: TGTGCCAGCAGGCGGGGAGGTCTAAATCAAGAGACCCAGTACTTC
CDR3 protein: CASRRGGLNQETQYF

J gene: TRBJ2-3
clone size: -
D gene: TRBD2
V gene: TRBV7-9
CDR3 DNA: TGTGCCAGCAGCTTAGGCCTAGCGGGAGGGCAAGATACGCAGTATTTT
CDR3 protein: CASSLGLAGGQDTQYF

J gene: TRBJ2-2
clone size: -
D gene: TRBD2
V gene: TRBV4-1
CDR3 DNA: TGCGCCAGCAGCCACTTCGGACTAGCGGACACCGGGGAGCTGTTTTTT
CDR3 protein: CASSHFGLADTGELFF

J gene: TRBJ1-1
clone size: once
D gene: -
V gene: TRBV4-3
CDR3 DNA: TGCGCCAGCAGCCAAGGGATAGGGAGCACTGAAGCTTTCTTT
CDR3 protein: CASSQGIGSTEAFF

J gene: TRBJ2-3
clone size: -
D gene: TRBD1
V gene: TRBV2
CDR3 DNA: TGTGCCAGCAGGAGGGACAGGGAAGGATCAGATACGCAGTATTTT
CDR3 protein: CASRRDREGSDTQYF

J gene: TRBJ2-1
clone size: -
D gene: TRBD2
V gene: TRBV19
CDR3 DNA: TGTGCCACACAGACTAGCGGGAGATGGAATGAGCAGTTCTTC
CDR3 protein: CATQTSGRWNEQFF

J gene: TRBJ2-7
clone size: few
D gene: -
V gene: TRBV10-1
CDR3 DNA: TGCGCCAGCAGTGAGTCTGGGGCAGGGGAGGGCGAGCAGTACTTC
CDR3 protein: CASSESGAGEGEQYF

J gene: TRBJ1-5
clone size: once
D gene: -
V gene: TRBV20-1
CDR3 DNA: TGCAGTGCTAGTGCCCAGGGGAATAGCAATCAGCCCCAGCATTTT
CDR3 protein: CSASAQGNSNQPQHF

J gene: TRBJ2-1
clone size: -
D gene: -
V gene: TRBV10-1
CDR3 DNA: TGCGCCAGCAGTGAAGGCAGCGGCCTCTACAATGAGCAGTTCTTC
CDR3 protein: CASSEGSGLYNEQFF

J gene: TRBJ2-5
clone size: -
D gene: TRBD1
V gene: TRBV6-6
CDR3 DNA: TGTGCCAGCATCCCGGGACAGGGGGCGGGGGAGACCCAGTACTTC
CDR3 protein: CASIPGQGAGETQYF

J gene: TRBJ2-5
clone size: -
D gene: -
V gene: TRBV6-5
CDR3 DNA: TGTGCCAGCAGTTACGGAGTGCAGGGCCAAGAGACCCAGTACTTC
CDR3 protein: CASSYGVQGQETQYF

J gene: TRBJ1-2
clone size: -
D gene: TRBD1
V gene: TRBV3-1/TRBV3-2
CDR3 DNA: TGTGCCAGCAGGCGCACCTCGACAGGGGTACCCTATGGCTACACCTTC
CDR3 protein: CASRRTSTGVPYGYTF

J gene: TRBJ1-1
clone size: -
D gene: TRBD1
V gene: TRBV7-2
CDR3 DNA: TGTGCCAGCAGCTTCCCCCCGACAGGGACTAACACTGAAGCTTTCTTT
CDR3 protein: CASSFPPTGTNTEAFF

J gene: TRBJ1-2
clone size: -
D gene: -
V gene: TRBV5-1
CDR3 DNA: TGCGCCAGCAGCTTGGAGGGGAAGGGGGCTAACTATGGCTACACCTTC
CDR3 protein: CASSLEGKGANYGYTF

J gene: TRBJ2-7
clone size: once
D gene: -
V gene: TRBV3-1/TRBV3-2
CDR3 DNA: TGTGCCAGCAGCCAAGATATCGAGCAGTACTTC
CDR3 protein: CASSQDIEQYF

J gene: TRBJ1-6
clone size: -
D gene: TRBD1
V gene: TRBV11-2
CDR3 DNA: TGTGCCAGCAGCTTAGTTGGGACAGGCTATAATTCACCCCTCCACTTT
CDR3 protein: CASSLVGTGYNSPLHF